The T cell receptor (beta chain) described here comes from a study of cytomegalovirus exposure and HLA in healthy donors. As to this clone: Its antigen is not identified.

Germline CDR1 is SGHVS and CDR2 is FQNEAQ. The CDR3 sequence is 17 residues long. Trimming took off 3 bases at V and 0 bases at J, with 17 bases between the two ends. Researchers ran the PCR with 60 Vbeta and 13 Jbeta primers. The table came from immunoSEQ multiplex PCR; TCRdb's copy has only in-frame clones and leaves some out. Of a few hundred thousand clones listed, roughly 80% were seen once; the top ten hold 0.2% to 0.25%. Study-wide findings and caveats: By HLA locus, TCR association rates varied in a later analysis, with DRB1 showing the most and HLA-C the fewest. Some 16,000 TCR beta sequences were associated with HLA alleles at 0.05 false discovery rate in a later analysis.

The gene calls are TRBV7-8 and TRBJ1-2; D unresolved. The sequenced sample was PBMCs. The receptor was derived from a girl aged 2-15 years in good health and CMV-seronegative. This chain's CDR3 is CASSFSELPGPNYGYTF. The CDR3 region has the DNA TGTGCCAGCAGCTTTTCCGAGCTGCCCGGTCCTAACTATGGCTACACCTTC. Drawing the rest from reference TRBV7-8 and TRBJ1-2, the complete variable domain is GAGVSQSPRYKVAKRGQDVALRCDPISGHVSLFWYQQALGQGPEFLTYFQNEAQLDKSGLPSDRFFAERPEGSVSTLKIQRTQQEDSAVYLCASSFSELPGPNYGYTFGSGTRLTVV.